This TCR beta chain was identified during a study of human T cells and chemical hapten exposure. Points from the study as a whole: DPC sensitization produced no change in TCRs with frequency above 1 in 1000.

This clonotype was seen many times. Its antigen is unidentified. TCRdb called the 5' RACE reads again in MiXCR, with one record for every CDR3 protein. The sample records about 140,000 distinct CDR3 sequences, 3.5% to 5% being singletons. Extraction yielded total RNA from whole blood (unfractionated). Trimming removed 4 bases from V and 4 bases from J, with 19 bases in between. CDR1 is MNHNY and CDR2 is SVGAGI in the germline V gene (reference sequence). The CDR3 has 16 residues. The chain links TRBV6-6 to TRBJ1-2, with a tentative D call TRBD1 (5 bases). The source is a female donor in good health. The CDR3 is CASSSSGLGGAYGYTF. For the CDR3, the DNA is TGTGCCAGCAGTTCATCAGGGCTGGGAGGGGCCTATGGCTACACCTTC.